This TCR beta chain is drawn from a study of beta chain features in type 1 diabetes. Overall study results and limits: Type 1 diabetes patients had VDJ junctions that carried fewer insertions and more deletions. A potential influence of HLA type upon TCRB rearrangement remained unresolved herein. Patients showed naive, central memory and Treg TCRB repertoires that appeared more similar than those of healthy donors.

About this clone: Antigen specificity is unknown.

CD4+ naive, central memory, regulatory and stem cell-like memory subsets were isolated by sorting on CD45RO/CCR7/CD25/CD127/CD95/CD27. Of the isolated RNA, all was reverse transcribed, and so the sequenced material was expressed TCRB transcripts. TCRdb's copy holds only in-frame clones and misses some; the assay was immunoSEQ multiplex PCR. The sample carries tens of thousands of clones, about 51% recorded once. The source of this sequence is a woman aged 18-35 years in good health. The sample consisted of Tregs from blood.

CDR3 sequence (DNA): TGTGCCAGCAGCGGCCGGACTAGCGGGAGTGGGGAGCTGTTTTTT. Translated: CASSGRTSGSGELFF. This rearrangement joins TRBV7-3 to TRBJ2-2; 13 bases line up with TRBD2. CDR3 length: 15 residues. Germline CDR1 SGHTA, CDR2 FQGTGA. The V and J ends lost 5 bases and 8 bases, in that order; junction bases with no gene match: 5.